Shown below are 32 T cell receptor beta chains from a single sample sequenced in a study of shared clonotypes between healthy human individuals. Assay used: immunoSEQ multiplex PCR; TCRdb lists only in-frame clones, some missing. The repertoire holds roughly 2.4 million clones, with approximately 95% as singletons. The sequenced sample consisted of naive CD4+ T cells sorted from blood. Subset described: CD45RA+ positively selected. These receptors came from a man between 18 and 35 years old in good health.

V is TRBV7-2 and J is TRBJ2-7; the match to TRBD1 covers 7 bases. V dropped 5 bases and J dropped 1; count of bases not matched to a gene: 8. This CDR3 contains 15 residues. In germline, CDR1 is SGHTA, CDR2 FQGNSA. This CDR3 reads CASSAAGGTSYEQYF. DNA for the CDR3: TGTGCCAGCAGCGCTGCAGGGGGAACATCCTACGAGCAGTACTTC.

The rearrangement links TRBV10-2 to TRBJ2-7, with 7 bases matching TRBD2. Germline CDR1 and CDR2: WSHSY and SAAADI. V shed 5 bases, J shed 7 bases, and the junction held 2 bases outside the gene matches. This CDR3 region has 11 residues. The CDR3 region is CASSRREEQYF. The CDR3 region has the DNA TGCGCCAGCAGTCGGCGGGAGGAGCAGTACTTC.

This chain joins TRBV7-2 and TRBJ1-1; 7 bases map to TRBD1. Germline V gene lookup returns CDR1 SGHTA and CDR2 FQGNSA. With 10 bases clipped from V and 3 bases from J, the junction kept 14 bases outside the gene matches. The CDR3 is made up of 15 amino acids. The CDR3 is CATAPGGAVDTEAFF. The CDR3 nucleotides read TGTGCCACCGCCCCAGGGGGGGCGGTGGACACTGAAGCTTTCTTT.

This chain uses TRBV5-1 with TRBJ2-2, with D perhaps matching TRBD1 (6 bases). The V end was cut by 2 bases, the J end by 3 bases, with 11 bases between. Germline assignment: CDR1 SGHRS and CDR2 YFSETQ. This CDR3 has 15 residues. The CDR3 spells CASSFRAGDTGELFF. In DNA form, the CDR3 reads TGCGCCAGCAGCTTCAGGGCAGGGGACACCGGGGAGCTGTTTTTT.

In regard to this clone: The same CDR3 is also encoded by other DNA sequences in this sample. The chain employs TRBV18 and TRBJ2-3; D remains ambiguous. The CDR3 sequence is 14 residues long. With 0 bases removed from V and 0 bases from J, the gap between germline ends came to 4 bases. Germline-derived CDR1 and CDR2 are KGHSH and LQKENI. The DNA for the CDR3 is TGTGCCAGCTCACCACCGGCCAGCACAGATACGCAGTATTTT. It yields the protein CASSPPASTDTQYF.

The chain combines TRBV7-3 with TRBJ1-6; 7 bases align to TRBD1. Germline V gene sequence: CDR1 SGHTA, CDR2 FQGTGA. The CDR3 has 15 residues. The J segment lost 8 bases and the V segment lost 4 bases, leaving 8 bases of the junction unmatched. The CDR3 region has the DNA TGTGCCAGCAGCTATTCCGGGACAGTTGATTCACCCCTCCACTTT. Amino acid sequence: CASSYSGTVDSPLHF.

V usage is TRBV5-1 and J usage is TRBJ1-4; TRBD1 matches 8 bases. CDR3 length: 14 residues. V lost 3 bases and J lost 5; bases outside the gene matches: 3. The V gene's germline CDR1 is SGHRS and CDR2 YFSETQ. CDR3 amino acids: CASSSTGDNEKLFF. Written as DNA, the CDR3 is TGCGCCAGCAGCTCGACAGGGGACAATGAAAAACTGTTTTTT.

The V call is TRBV5-6, the J call TRBJ2-3, with TRBD2 matching over 9 bases. The CDR3 runs to 18 residues. Germline V CDR1 and CDR2: SGHDT, YYEEEE. Trimming cost V 3 bases and J 3 bases; bases outside gene matches: 14. The CDR3 coding sequence is TGTGCCAGCAGCTCCCTGACGGTAGCGGGGGACCTAACAGATACGCAGTATTTT. Protein: CASSSLTVAGDLTDTQYF.

For this clone: The sample contains more than one DNA sequence encoding this CDR3. This sequence joins TRBV10-1 and TRBJ1-1, with D maybe TRBD1 (5 bases). The V end was cut by 4 bases, the J end by 1 base, with 7 bases between. CDR3 length: 13 residues. Germline V CDR1 and CDR2: WNHNN, SYGVQD (reference sequence). CDR3 nucleotides: TGCGCCAGCAGTGGACAGAAGAACACTGAAGCTTTCTTT. Translating gives CASSGQKNTEAFF.

The chain recombines TRBV10-2 with TRBJ2-7; D possibly corresponds to TRBD1 (6 bases). Trimming stripped 4 bases from V and 3 bases from J, with 13 bases between. CDR3 size: 14 residues. Per germline, CDR1 WSHSY and CDR2 SAAADI. CDR3 DNA sequence: TGCGCCAGCAGTGGGGCAGGGGCGTTCTACGAGCAGTACTTC. Its translation: CASSGAGAFYEQYF.

The chain uses TRBV5-1 and TRBJ1-4; D gene ambiguous. The length of the CDR3 is 14 residues. CDR1 SGHRS and CDR2 YFSETQ come from the germline V gene. Trimming took off 4 bases at V and 8 bases at J, with 15 bases between the two ends. The CDR3 reads CASSPQVSEEKLFF. DNA for the CDR3: TGCGCCAGCAGCCCCCAGGTTTCCGAAGAAAAACTGTTTTTT.

The V and J genes are TRBV5-1 and TRBJ2-2, with TRBD2 identical over 9 bases. The CDR3 is 15 residues long. Per the germline V gene, CDR1 is SGHRS and CDR2 is YFSETQ. Losses at the gene ends were 4 bases for V and 1 base for J; bases not matched to a gene: 2. This CDR3 reads CASSVSGGNTGELFF. As DNA, the CDR3 is TGCGCCAGCAGCGTTAGCGGGGGGAACACCGGGGAGCTGTTTTTT.

The chain combines TRBV5-1 with TRBJ1-2; 7 bases align to TRBD1. The CDR3 sequence is 14 residues long. J lost 4 bases, V lost 1 base, and 4 bases had no gene match. Per the germline V gene, CDR1 is SGHRS and CDR2 is YFSETQ. The DNA for the CDR3 is TGCGCCAGCAGCTTGACAGGGGATGCCTATGGCTACACCTTC. It encodes CASSLTGDAYGYTF.

The sample holds a few counts of this clone. V gene TRBV11-1 combines with J gene TRBJ1-6, with TRBD1 matching over 10 bases. This CDR3 spans 14 amino acids. Per germline, CDR1 SGHAT and CDR2 FQDESV (reference sequence). The trim removed 5 bases at V and 11 bases at J, leaving 6 bases unmatched. This CDR3 reads CASSPTGGGTPLHF. CDR3 in DNA: TGTGCCAGCAGCCCGACAGGGGGCGGAACACCCCTCCACTTT.

Regarding this clone: The sample has other DNA sequences that encode this CDR3 too. The genes are TRBV18 and TRBJ1-5; 7 bases line up with TRBD1. This CDR3 is built from 15 residues. From germline, CDR1 is KGHSH and CDR2 LQKENI. V shed 1 base, J shed 1 base, and the junction held 1 base outside the gene matches. The CDR3 loop is CASSPRDSSNQPQHF. DNA for the CDR3: TGTGCCAGCTCACCACGGGACAGCAGCAATCAGCCCCAGCATTTT.

This chain joins TRBV2 and TRBJ2-7, with D hard to call. The V and J ends lost 2 bases and 2 bases respectively, with 4 bases between them. The germline CDR1 and CDR2 sequences are SNHLY and FYNNEI. This CDR3 contains 12 residues. CDR3 in amino acids: CASSEYPYEQYF. The CDR3 DNA sequence: TGTGCCAGCAGTGAATATCCCTACGAGCAGTACTTC.

The chain joins TRBV7-2 to TRBJ2-2, with 12 bases that match TRBD1. Germline CDR1 and CDR2: SGHTA and FQGNSA. V shed 5 bases and J 6 bases; nucleotides not matched to a gene: 7. This CDR3 has 16 residues. The CDR3 DNA follows: TGTGCCAGCAGCGAGGGACAGGGGGCGCGGTCCGGGGAGCTGTTTTTT. It specifies CASSEGQGARSGELFF.

J is TRBJ2-3 and V is TRBV10-3; 7 bases align to TRBD1. The CDR3 contains 15 residues. V was clipped by 6 bases and J by 0 bases; unmatched bases: 6. Germline CDR1 ENHRY, CDR2 SYGVKD. The DNA of the CDR3 is TGTGCCATCAGGACCGGGACAGAGAGCACAGATACGCAGTATTTT. It translates to CAIRTGTESTDTQYF.

J is TRBJ2-1 and V is TRBV7-2; D unclear. Germline V CDR1 and CDR2: SGHTA, FQGNSA. The CDR3 totals 14 residues. V was cut by 7 bases and J by 5 bases, with 15 bases left in between. CDR3 nucleotides: TGTGCCAGCACTCCCGCTCCCCCCCACAATGAGCAGTTCTTC. Translation: CASTPAPPHNEQFF.

The CDR3 protein is CASSLSIQETYEQYF. The CDR3 DNA is TGTGCCAGCAGCTTGTCTATCCAGGAGACCTACGAGCAGTACTTC. This chain joins TRBV5-5 and TRBJ2-7; D not certain. Germline CDR1 reads SGHKS; CDR2 reads YYEKEE (reference sequence). The length of the CDR3 is 15 residues. Trimming stripped 1 base from V and 2 bases from J, with 13 bases between.

The chain is built from TRBV7-2 and TRBJ2-7; TRBD2 matches 10 bases. The trim removed 5 bases at V and 1 base at J, leaving 14 bases unmatched. The CDR3 has 18 residues. In germline, CDR1 is SGHTA, CDR2 FQGNSA. CDR3 coding DNA: TGTGCCAGCAGCCTCCAAGCTGCTAGCGGGAGTTCATCCTACGAGCAGTACTTC. Its protein is CASSLQAASGSSSYEQYF.

The V gene is TRBV28, the J gene TRBJ1-1; D possibly corresponds to TRBD1 (5 bases). CDR1 is MDHEN and CDR2 is SYDVKM in the germline V gene. The CDR3 is 11 amino acids. Trimming pared 7 bases from V and 11 bases from J, leaving 14 bases between. For the CDR3, the DNA is TGTGCCAGCACCTCAGGATGGGGGGCTTTCTTT. Its protein product is CASTSGWGAFF. Variable domain in full (rest from reference TRBV28 and TRBJ1-1): DVKVTQSSRYLVKRTGEKVFLECVQDMDHENMFWYRQDPGLGLRLIYFSYDVKMKEKGDIPEGYSVSREKKERFSLILESASTNQTSMYLCASTSGWGAFFGQGTRLTVV.

The J gene is TRBJ1-2, the V gene TRBV13, with 8 nucleotides matching TRBD1. The V gene's germline CDR1 is PRHDT and CDR2 FYEKMQ (reference sequence). V shed 0 bases, J shed 6 bases, and the junction held 9 bases outside the gene matches. This CDR3 has 16 amino acids. CDR3 sequence: CASSLGPGGVRDGYTF. As DNA, the CDR3 is TGTGCCAGCAGCTTAGGGCCAGGGGGCGTAAGAGATGGCTACACCTTC.

CDR3 DNA sequence: TGTGCCATCAGCTCGGGACAGGGGGCGGGTCAGCCCCAGCATTTT. It encodes CAISSGQGAGQPQHF. The genes are TRBV10-3 and TRBJ1-5; TRBD1 aligns across 12 bases. V lost 6 bases, J lost 6 bases, and 6 bases stayed unmatched. The CDR3 is made up of 15 amino acids. Germline lookup yields CDR1 ENHRY and CDR2 SYGVKD.

The rearrangement links TRBV6-5 to TRBJ2-7, with a possible D match to TRBD2 (6 bases). This CDR3 region has 15 residues. Germline CDR1 MNHEY, CDR2 SVGAGI. Trimming removed 6 bases at V and 3 bases at J, with 18 bases between. CDR3: CASSRGTKNFYEQYF. For the CDR3, the DNA is TGTGCCAGCAGCCGCGGGACGAAGAACTTCTACGAGCAGTACTTC.

About this clone: The same CDR3 also results from other DNA sequences found in this sample. The genes are TRBV7-9 and TRBJ2-7; no reliable D call. Looked up from germline, CDR1 is SEHNR and CDR2 is FQNEAQ (reference sequence). This CDR3 has 12 amino acids. V was pared by 1 base and J by 3 bases, with 4 bases between. CDR3 DNA sequence: TGTGCCAGCAGCTTAGTTGGCTACGAGCAGTACTTC. It yields the protein CASSLVGYEQYF.

This clone was counted a few times. J is TRBJ1-6 and V is TRBV19; the D gene is possibly TRBD1 (5 bases). The V and J ends lost 6 bases and 5 bases respectively, with 11 bases between them. The CDR3 runs to 14 residues. The V gene's germline CDR1 is LNHDA and CDR2 SQIVND (reference sequence). The CDR3 is CASRATGDNSPLHF. CDR3 coding DNA: TGTGCCAGTAGGGCCACAGGCGATAATTCACCCCTCCACTTT.

This clone has only one observation. The chain couples TRBV7-6 to TRBJ1-3, with D hard to call. Germline V gene data show CDR1 as SGHVS and CDR2 as FNYEAQ. Trimming took 1 base from V and 0 from J, leaving 7 bases between them. The CDR3 has 15 amino acids. This CDR3 is CASSLGSTSGNTIYF. The CDR3 DNA sequence: TGTGCCAGCAGCTTAGGGAGTACCTCTGGAAACACCATATATTTT.

The chain recombines TRBV9 with TRBJ2-7, with D perhaps matching TRBD2 (6 bases). In germline, CDR1 is SGDLS, CDR2 YYNGEE. V gave up 4 bases and J gave up 6 bases, with 14 bases separating them. This CDR3 region has 13 residues. The CDR3 is CASSPRGKPEQYF. CDR3 DNA: TGTGCCAGCAGCCCGCGGGGTAAACCCGAGCAGTACTTC.

This chain links TRBV30 with TRBJ2-3; 7 bases map to TRBD2. Germline CDR1 is GTSNPN and CDR2 is SVGIG (reference sequence). The V and J ends lost 3 bases and 4 bases, in that order; junction bases with no gene match: 7. The CDR3 totals 14 residues. CDR3 protein: CAWSRTSVPDTQYF. In DNA form, the CDR3 reads TGTGCCTGGAGCAGAACTAGCGTGCCAGATACGCAGTATTTT.

The chain recombines TRBV9 with TRBJ2-1, with TRBD2 matching 7 bases. V trimming: 2 bases; J trimming: 10 bases; junction bases outside the gene matches: 9. Germline assignment: CDR1 SGDLS and CDR2 YYNGEE. The CDR3 spans 14 residues. DNA for the CDR3: TGTGCCAGCAGCGTGGCGGGACTACGACGGGAGCAGTTCTTC. This codes for CASSVAGLRREQFF.

The rearrangement joins TRBV29-1 to TRBJ1-3, with TRBD1 identical over 7 bases. The germline gives CDR1 SQVTM, CDR2 ANQGSEA. V lost 3 bases, J lost 8 bases, and 1 base stayed unmatched. The CDR3 spans 11 residues. In DNA, the CDR3 is TGCAGCGTTGAGCAGGGGGACACCATATATTTT. Amino acid sequence: CSVEQGDTIYF.